This T cell receptor (beta chain) was sequenced for a study of cytomegalovirus exposure and HLA in healthy donors. The count of this clone is one. Its antigen is unidentified. A multiplex PCR was run with 60 Vbeta primers and 13 Jbeta primers. The table came from immunoSEQ multiplex PCR; TCRdb's copy has only in-frame clones and leaves some out. The sample yields some 140,000 clones, about 77% seen once. Study observations and caveats: Later analysis associated a missense DCLRE1C variant with TCR beta V- and J-gene trimming. According to reports, the classifier identified cytomegalovirus status with high specificity and sensitivity. TCR beta chains associated with HLA were, in a later analysis, more clonally expanded than equally common others.

Germline-derived CDR1 and CDR2 are MDHEN and SYDVKM. The V end lost 7 bases, the J end lost 2 bases, and 14 bases lay between the germline ends. The CDR3 runs to 14 residues. The sequenced material came from PBMCs. This TCR was recovered from a man aged 45-60 years in good health and CMV-seronegative. The V call is TRBV28, the J call TRBJ1-2; D unclear. CDR3 DNA: TGTGCCAGCAAACAACCCTCGGGGAACTATGGCTACACCTTC. Its translation is CASKQPSGNYGYTF.